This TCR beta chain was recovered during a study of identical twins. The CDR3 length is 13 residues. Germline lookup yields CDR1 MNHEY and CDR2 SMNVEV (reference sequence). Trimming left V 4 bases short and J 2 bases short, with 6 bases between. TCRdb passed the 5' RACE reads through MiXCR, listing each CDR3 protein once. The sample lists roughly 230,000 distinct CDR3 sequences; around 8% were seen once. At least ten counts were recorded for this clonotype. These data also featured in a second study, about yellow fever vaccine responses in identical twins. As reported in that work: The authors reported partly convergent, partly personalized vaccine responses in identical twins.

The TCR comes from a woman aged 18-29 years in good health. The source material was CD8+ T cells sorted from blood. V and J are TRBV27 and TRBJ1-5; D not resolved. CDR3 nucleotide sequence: TGTGCCAGCAGTTACGGCGGCAATCAGCCCCAGCATTTT. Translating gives CASSYGGNQPQHF.